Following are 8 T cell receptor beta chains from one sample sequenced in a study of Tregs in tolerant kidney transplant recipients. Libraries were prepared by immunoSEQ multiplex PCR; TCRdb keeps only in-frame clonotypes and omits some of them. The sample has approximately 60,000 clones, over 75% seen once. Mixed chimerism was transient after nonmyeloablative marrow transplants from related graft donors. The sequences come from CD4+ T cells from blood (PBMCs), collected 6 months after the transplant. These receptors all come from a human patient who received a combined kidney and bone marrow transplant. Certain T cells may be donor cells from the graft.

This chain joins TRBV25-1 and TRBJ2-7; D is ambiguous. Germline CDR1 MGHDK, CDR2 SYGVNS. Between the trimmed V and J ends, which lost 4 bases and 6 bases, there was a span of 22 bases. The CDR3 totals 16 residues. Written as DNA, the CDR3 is TGTGCCAGCAGTGCAACCAGACTCCCTTCATATTCCGAGCAGTACTTC. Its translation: CASSATRLPSYSEQYF.

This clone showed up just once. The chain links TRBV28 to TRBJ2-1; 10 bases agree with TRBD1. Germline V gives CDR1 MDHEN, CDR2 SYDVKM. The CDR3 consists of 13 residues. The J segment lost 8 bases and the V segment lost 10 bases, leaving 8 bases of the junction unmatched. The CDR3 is CAIPGQGFDEQFF. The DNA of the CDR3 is TGTGCCATTCCGGGACAGGGGTTCGATGAGCAGTTCTTC.

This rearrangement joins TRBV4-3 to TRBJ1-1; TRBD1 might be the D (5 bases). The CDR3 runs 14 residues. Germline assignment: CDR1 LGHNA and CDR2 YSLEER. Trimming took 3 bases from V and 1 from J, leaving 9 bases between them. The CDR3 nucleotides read TGCGCCAGCAGCCATACCCAGGGGAACACTGAAGCTTTCTTT. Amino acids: CASSHTQGNTEAFF.

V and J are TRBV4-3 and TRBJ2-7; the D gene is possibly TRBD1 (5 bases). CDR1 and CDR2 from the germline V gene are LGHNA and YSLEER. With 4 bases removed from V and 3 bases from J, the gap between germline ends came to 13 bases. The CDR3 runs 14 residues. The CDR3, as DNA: TGCGCCAGCAGCCTTTCAGGGTTAAGCTACGAGCAGTACTTC. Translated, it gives CASSLSGLSYEQYF.

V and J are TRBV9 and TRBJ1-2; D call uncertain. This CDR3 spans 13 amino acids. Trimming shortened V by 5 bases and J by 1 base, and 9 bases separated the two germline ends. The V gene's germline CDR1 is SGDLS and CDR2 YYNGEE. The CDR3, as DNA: TGTGCCAGCAGTCCCACGAGTAACTATGGCTACACCTTC. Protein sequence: CASSPTSNYGYTF.

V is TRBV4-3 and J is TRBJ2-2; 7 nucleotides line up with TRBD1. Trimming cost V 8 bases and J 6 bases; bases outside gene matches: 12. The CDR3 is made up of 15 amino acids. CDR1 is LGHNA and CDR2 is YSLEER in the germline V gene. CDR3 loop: CASGTLTGMAGELFF. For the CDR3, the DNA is TGCGCCAGCGGGACCTTGACAGGGATGGCCGGGGAGCTGTTTTTT.

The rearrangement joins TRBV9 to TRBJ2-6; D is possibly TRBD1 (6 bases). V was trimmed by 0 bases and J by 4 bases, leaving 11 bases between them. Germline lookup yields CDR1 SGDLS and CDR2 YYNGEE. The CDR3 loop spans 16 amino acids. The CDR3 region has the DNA TGTGCCAGCAGCGTAGATGGGGGCCTCGGGGCCAACGTCCTGACTTTC. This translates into CASSVDGGLGANVLTF.

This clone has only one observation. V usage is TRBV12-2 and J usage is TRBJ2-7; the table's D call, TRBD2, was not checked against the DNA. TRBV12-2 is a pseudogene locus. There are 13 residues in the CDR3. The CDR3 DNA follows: TGTGCACAGCAGCGGGACCACTCCTACGAGCAGTACTTC. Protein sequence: CAQQRDHSYEQYF.